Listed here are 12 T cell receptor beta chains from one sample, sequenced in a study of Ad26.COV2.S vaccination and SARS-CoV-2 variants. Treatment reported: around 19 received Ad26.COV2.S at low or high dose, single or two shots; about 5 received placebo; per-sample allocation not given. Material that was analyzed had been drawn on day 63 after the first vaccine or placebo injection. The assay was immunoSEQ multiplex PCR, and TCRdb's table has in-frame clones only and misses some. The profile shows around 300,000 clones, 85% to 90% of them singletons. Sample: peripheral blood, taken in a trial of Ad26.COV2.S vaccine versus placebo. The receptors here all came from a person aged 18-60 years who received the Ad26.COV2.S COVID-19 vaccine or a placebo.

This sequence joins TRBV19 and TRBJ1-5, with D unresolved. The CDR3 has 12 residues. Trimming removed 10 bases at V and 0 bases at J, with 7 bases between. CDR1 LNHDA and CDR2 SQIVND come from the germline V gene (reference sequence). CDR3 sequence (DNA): TGTGCCACCGCATATAGCAATCAGCCCCAGCATTTT. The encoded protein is CATAYSNQPQHF.

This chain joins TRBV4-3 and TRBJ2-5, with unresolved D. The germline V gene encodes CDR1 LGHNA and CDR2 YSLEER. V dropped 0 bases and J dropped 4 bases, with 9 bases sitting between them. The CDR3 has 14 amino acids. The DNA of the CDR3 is TGCGCCAGCAGCCAAGAGTTTTCCCCAGAGACCCAGTACTTC. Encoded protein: CASSQEFSPETQYF.

The CDR3 loop reads CARGSSGTTNTGELFF. CDR3 DNA: TGTGCTAGGGGGTCATCCGGGACTACGAACACCGGGGAGCTGTTTTTT. The chain combines TRBV12-5 with TRBJ2-2; 7 nucleotides align to TRBD2. The CDR3 has 16 residues. Trimming cost V 9 bases and J 0 bases; bases outside gene matches: 10. Germline CDR1 and CDR2: LGHNT and FRNRAP.

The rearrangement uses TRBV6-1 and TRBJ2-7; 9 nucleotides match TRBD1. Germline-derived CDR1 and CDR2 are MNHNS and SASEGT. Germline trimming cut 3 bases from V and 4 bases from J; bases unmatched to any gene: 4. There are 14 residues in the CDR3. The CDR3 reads CASSDTTGGYEQYV. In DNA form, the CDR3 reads TGTGCCAGCAGTGACACGACAGGGGGGTACGAGCAGTACGTC.

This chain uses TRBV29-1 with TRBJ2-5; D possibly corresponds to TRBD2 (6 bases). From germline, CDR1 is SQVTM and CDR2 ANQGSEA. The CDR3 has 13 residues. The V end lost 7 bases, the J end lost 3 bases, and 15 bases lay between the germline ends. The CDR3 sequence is CSADGGREETQYF. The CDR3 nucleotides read TGCAGCGCCGACGGAGGGCGGGAAGAGACCCAGTACTTC.

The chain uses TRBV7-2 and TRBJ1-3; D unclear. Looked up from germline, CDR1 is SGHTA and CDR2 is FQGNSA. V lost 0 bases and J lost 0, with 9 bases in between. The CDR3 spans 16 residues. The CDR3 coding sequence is TGTGCCAGCAGCTTAGCGGGCGGTAACTCTGGAAACACCATATATTTT. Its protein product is CASSLAGGNSGNTIYF.

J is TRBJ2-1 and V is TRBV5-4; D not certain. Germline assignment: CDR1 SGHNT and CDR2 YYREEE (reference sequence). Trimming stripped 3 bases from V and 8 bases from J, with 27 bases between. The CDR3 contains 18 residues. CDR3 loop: CASSSGIITPNRGDEQFF. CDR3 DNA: TGTGCCAGCAGCTCAGGAATCATAACGCCCAATCGTGGGGATGAGCAGTTCTTC.

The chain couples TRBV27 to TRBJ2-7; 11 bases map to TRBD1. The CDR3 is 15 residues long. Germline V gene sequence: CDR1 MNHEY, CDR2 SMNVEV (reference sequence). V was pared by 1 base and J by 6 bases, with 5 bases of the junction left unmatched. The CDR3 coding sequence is TGTGCCAGCAGTTTATTGGGGACAGGGGGTTCCGAGCAGTACTTC. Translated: CASSLLGTGGSEQYF.

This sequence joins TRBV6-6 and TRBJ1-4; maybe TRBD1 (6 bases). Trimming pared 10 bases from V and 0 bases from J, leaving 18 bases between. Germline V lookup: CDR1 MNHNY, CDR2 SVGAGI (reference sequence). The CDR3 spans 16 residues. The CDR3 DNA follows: TGTGCCATACAAATTCCAGGGGCCCCAACTAATGAAAAACTGTTTTTT. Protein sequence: CAIQIPGAPTNEKLFF.

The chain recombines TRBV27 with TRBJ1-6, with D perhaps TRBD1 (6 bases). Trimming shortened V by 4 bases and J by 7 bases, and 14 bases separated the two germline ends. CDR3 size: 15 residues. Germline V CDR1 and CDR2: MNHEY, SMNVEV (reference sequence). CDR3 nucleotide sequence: TGTGCCAGCAGTTCCGTTCGGGGGGGCAATTCACCCCTCCACTTT. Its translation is CASSSVRGGNSPLHF.

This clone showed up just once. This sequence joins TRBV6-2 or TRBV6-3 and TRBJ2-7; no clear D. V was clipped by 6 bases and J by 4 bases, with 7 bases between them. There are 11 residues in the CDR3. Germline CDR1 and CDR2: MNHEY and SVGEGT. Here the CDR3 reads CASSISYEQYF. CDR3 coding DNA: TGTGCCAGCAGCATATCTTACGAGCAGTACTTC.

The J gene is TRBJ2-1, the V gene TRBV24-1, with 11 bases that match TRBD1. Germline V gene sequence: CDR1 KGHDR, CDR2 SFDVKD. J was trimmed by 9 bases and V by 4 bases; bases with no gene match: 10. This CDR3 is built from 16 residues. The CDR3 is CATSDRGQGGVTEQFF. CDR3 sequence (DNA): TGTGCCACCAGTGACCGGGGACAGGGGGGAGTCACTGAGCAGTTCTTC.